The 17 T cell receptor beta chains reported below all come from one sample, sequenced in a study of cytomegalovirus exposure and HLA in healthy donors. The PCR employed 60 Vbeta primers together with 13 Jbeta primers. Data came from immunoSEQ multiplex PCR; TCRdb stores just in-frame clones and leaves some out. The sample holds approximately 150,000 clones, approximately 81% seen once. Input material: PBMCs. The receptor source for this set is a man aged 25 to 40 in good health and CMV-seronegative.

This clone occurred a few times. As DNA, the CDR3 is TGTGCCAGCAGAGACACCCAAACCGGGGAGCTGTTTTTT. It codes for CASRDTQTGELFF. The rearrangement links TRBV6-5 to TRBJ2-2; D is unclear. The CDR3 is 13 amino acids. Trimming pared 6 bases from V and 5 bases from J, leaving 10 bases between. From germline, CDR1 is MNHEY and CDR2 SVGAGI.

The chain recombines TRBV19 with TRBJ1-2, with D unresolved. CDR3 length: 11 amino acids. Looked up from germline, CDR1 is LNHDA and CDR2 is SQIVND (reference sequence). V dropped 8 bases and J dropped 7 bases, with 11 bases sitting between them. The CDR3 sequence is CASRMGGGYTF. DNA of the CDR3: TGTGCCAGTCGCATGGGAGGTGGCTACACCTTC.

The chain uses TRBV6-1 and TRBJ1-4, with D possibly TRBD1 on 6 matching bases. The germline V gene has CDR1 MNHNS and CDR2 SASEGT. The CDR3 is made up of 12 amino acids. V dropped 2 bases and J dropped 8 bases, with 6 bases sitting between them. The CDR3 reads CASSEQGEKLFF. The CDR3 nucleotides read TGTGCCAGCAGTGAACAGGGGGAAAAACTGTTTTTT.

This clone was counted between two and nine times. The chain combines TRBV30 with TRBJ1-5; tentatively, D is TRBD1 (6 bases). V lost 0 bases to trimming and J lost 6 bases, with 9 bases between them. The CDR3 is 13 amino acids. Germline loops: CDR1 GTSNPN, CDR2 SVGIG (reference sequence). DNA for the CDR3: TGTGCCTGGAGTGTACAGGGTGGTCAGCCCCAGCATTTT. It specifies CAWSVQGGQPQHF.

The V gene is TRBV19, the J gene TRBJ2-2; TRBD2 aligns across 7 bases. Per the germline V gene, CDR1 is LNHDA and CDR2 is SQIVND (reference sequence). Germline trimming cut 2 bases from V and 5 bases from J; bases unmatched to any gene: 5. This CDR3 is built from 15 residues. The CDR3 nucleotides read TGTGCCAGTAGTATATGGGGGGGATCTACCGGGGAGCTGTTTTTT. Translating it yields CASSIWGGSTGELFF.

V usage is TRBV19 and J usage is TRBJ2-6; D might be TRBD2 (5 bases). This CDR3 contains 16 residues. Trimming cost V 6 bases and J 1 base, with 13 bases left between them. CDR1 and CDR2 (germline): LNHDA, SQIVND (reference sequence). CDR3 in DNA: TGTGCCAGTAGGTCCGTAACGGGGTCTGGGGCCAACGTCCTGACTTTC. It encodes CASRSVTGSGANVLTF.

The chain uses TRBV7-3 and TRBJ2-7, with 7 bases that match TRBD2. Unmatched junction bases numbered 11, after V lost 1 base and J lost 2 bases. This CDR3 has 17 residues. The V gene's germline CDR1 is SGHTA and CDR2 FQGTGA. The DNA for the CDR3 is TGTGCCAGCAGCTTAAAGCCGACTAGCCTGGGGACCTACGAGCAGTACTTC. Translating gives CASSLKPTSLGTYEQYF.

The sample holds a few counts of this clone. The rearrangement links TRBV28 to TRBJ1-1; perhaps TRBD1 as D (5 bases). Germline values: CDR1 MDHEN, CDR2 SYDVKM. V was shortened by 3 bases and J by 1 base, with 12 bases between the two germline ends. The length of the CDR3 is 15 residues. Here the CDR3 DNA reads TGTGCCAGCAGTTTCCTCCAGACAGAGAACACTGAAGCTTTCTTT. Translating it yields CASSFLQTENTEAFF.

This chain uses TRBV4-1 with TRBJ2-3; 7 nucleotides align to TRBD1. Germline CDR1 and CDR2: MGHRA and YSYEKL. The CDR3 contains 12 residues. Trimming cost V 8 bases and J 5 bases; bases outside gene matches: 4. The chain's CDR3 is CASARQGDTQYF. The CDR3 region has the DNA TGCGCCAGCGCACGACAGGGAGATACGCAGTATTTT.

This chain uses TRBV11-2 with TRBJ1-3, with D maybe TRBD1 (5 bases). The V and J ends lost 5 bases and 7 bases respectively, with 15 bases between them. CDR1 is SGHAT, CDR2 FQNNGV, per germline. The CDR3 extends over 14 amino acids. CDR3 DNA: TGTGCCAGCAGCCGACGGTCAGGGCCCAACACCATATATTTT. This gives the protein CASSRRSGPNTIYF. The full variable domain, rest sourced from reference TRBV11-2 and TRBJ1-3, is EAGVAQSPRYKIIEKRQSVAFWCNPISGHATLYWYQQILGQGPKLLIQFQNNGVVDDSQLPKDRFSAERLKGVDSTLKIQPAKLEDSAVYLCASSRRSGPNTIYFGEGSWLTVV.

Points on this clone: One junction end does not reproduce the germline sequence, and a read error may be involved. The V and J genes are TRBV7-7 and TRBJ2-1, with D uncertain. Germline CDR1 SSHAT, CDR2 FNYEAQ (reference sequence). This CDR3 contains 13 residues. The CDR3 DNA reads as TGTGCTAGCAGCTTAAGTAACTTGAATGAGCAGTTCTTC. This gives the protein CASSLSNLNEQFF.

The CDR3 DNA follows: TGTGCCAGCAGCTTAGCTGGGGAGGATCAGCCCCAGCATTTT. It yields the protein CASSLAGEDQPQHF. The chain recombines TRBV11-1 with TRBJ1-5; D gene uncertain. The germline V gene has CDR1 SGHAT and CDR2 FQDESV (reference sequence). This CDR3 region has 14 residues. Trimming took off 0 bases at V and 5 bases at J, with 8 bases between the two ends. Supplemented by reference TRBV11-1 and TRBJ1-5, the full variable domain reads EAEVAQSPRYKITEKSQAVAFWCDPISGHATLYWYRQILGQGPELLVQFQDESVVDDSQLPKDRFSAERLKGVDSTLKIQPAELGDSAMYLCASSLAGEDQPQHFGDGTRLSIL.

The genes are TRBV6-5 and TRBJ2-5; D perhaps matches TRBD1 (6 bases). Trimming left V 2 bases short and J 4 bases short, with 14 bases between. The CDR3 is made up of 15 amino acids. Germline CDR1 reads MNHEY; CDR2 reads SVGAGI. The CDR3 nucleotides are TGTGCCAGCAGTTACGCAGGGGCGACGGGAGAGACCCAGTACTTC. Translation gives CASSYAGATGETQYF.

The chain combines TRBV18 with TRBJ2-7; no clear D gene. The CDR3 sequence is 13 residues long. With 3 bases removed from V and 3 bases from J, the gap between germline ends came to 9 bases. Germline CDR1 and CDR2: KGHSH and LQKENI. The CDR3 loop is CASSPTTIYEQYF. The CDR3 DNA is TGTGCCAGCTCACCGACGACAATCTACGAGCAGTACTTC.

Remarks on this clone: In the same sample, other DNA sequences code for this CDR3. The J gene is TRBJ1-2, the V gene TRBV14, with 8 bases lining up with TRBD1. The CDR3 has 13 amino acids. The germline V gene encodes CDR1 SGHDN and CDR2 FVKESK. The ends lost 1 base at V and 5 bases at J; junction bases unmatched: 0. This chain's CDR3 is CASSQGQGYGYTF. In nucleotides, the CDR3 is TGTGCCAGCAGCCAAGGACAGGGGTATGGCTACACCTTC.

This chain connects TRBV4-3 to TRBJ1-3; tentative D call: TRBD1 (6 bases). There are 15 residues in the CDR3. Germline V lookup: CDR1 LGHNA, CDR2 YSLEER. Trimming took 0 bases from V and 2 from J, leaving 8 bases between them. CDR3 loop: CASSQDRQAGNTIYF. The DNA for the CDR3 is TGCGCCAGCAGCCAAGACCGACAGGCTGGAAACACCATATATTTT.

This clone was picked up a small number of times. J is TRBJ1-5 and V is TRBV5-6; the D gene is possibly TRBD1 (6 bases). This CDR3 region has 16 residues. Between the trimmed V and J ends, which lost 0 bases and 4 bases, there was a span of 14 bases. The germline V gene encodes CDR1 SGHDT and CDR2 YYEEEE. CDR3 loop: CASSLEGGRRNQPQHF. The CDR3 coding sequence is TGTGCCAGCAGCTTGGAGGGGGGGCGAAGGAATCAGCCCCAGCATTTT.